These 12 T cell receptor beta chains were all obtained from the same sample, sequenced in a study of blood T cell repertoires in COVID-19. Profiled with immunoSEQ multiplex PCR; TCRdb holds only in-frame clones, not every one. The table has over 200,000 clones, about 90% seen once. Input material: PBMCs or T cells enriched from blood (not recorded which). These receptors all stem from a man aged 25 to 40 who had recovered from COVID-19.

The rearrangement joins TRBV5-4 to TRBJ1-2; 7 positions agree with TRBD1. The length of the CDR3 is 14 residues. J was trimmed by 1 base and V by 2 bases; bases with no gene match: 2. Germline assignment: CDR1 SGHNT and CDR2 YYREEE (reference sequence). CDR3 sequence: CASSLGGYNYGYTF. DNA for the CDR3: TGTGCCAGCAGCTTAGGGGGCTATAACTATGGCTACACCTTC.

The V call is TRBV6-5, the J call TRBJ2-7, with 9 bases identical to TRBD1. CDR3 size: 15 residues. Germline CDR1 is MNHEY and CDR2 is SVGAGI. V gave up 5 bases and J gave up 3 bases; unmatched junction bases: 8. CDR3 loop: CASSIWTGDLYEQYF. CDR3 bases: TGTGCCAGCAGTATATGGACAGGGGATCTCTACGAGCAGTACTTC.

This clone came up once. The CDR3 DNA follows: TGTGCCAGCAGTGTATCAGGTTTGGAGCAGTACTTC. It translates to CASSVSGLEQYF. The chain carries TRBV2 and TRBJ2-7, with D unclear. This CDR3 spans 12 amino acids. V was cut by 4 bases and J by 7 bases, with 11 bases left in between. Looked up from germline, CDR1 is SNHLY and CDR2 is FYNNEI.

The chain uses TRBV29-1 and TRBJ2-7; 9 nucleotides agree with TRBD2. The CDR3 is 13 amino acids. J gave up 6 bases and V 7 bases, and 10 bases lay outside the gene matches. Germline CDR1 SQVTM, CDR2 ANQGSEA. CDR3 sequence: CSGVEATSGEQYF. CDR3 coding DNA: TGCAGCGGTGTCGAAGCGACTAGCGGCGAGCAGTACTTC.

The chain uses TRBV7-8 and TRBJ1-2; the D gene is possibly TRBD1 (6 bases). V dropped 5 bases and J dropped 0 bases, with 10 bases sitting between them. The CDR3 extends over 14 amino acids. Germline V CDR1 and CDR2: SGHVS, FQNEAQ. CDR3 coding DNA: TGTGCCAGCAGCCGAGGACAGTCTAACTATGGCTACACCTTC. Encoded protein: CASSRGQSNYGYTF.

This chain connects TRBV27 to TRBJ1-1, with 7 bases that match TRBD1. The CDR3 is 14 amino acids. The germline V gene has CDR1 MNHEY and CDR2 SMNVEV (reference sequence). The J segment lost 1 base and the V segment lost 3 bases, leaving 2 bases of the junction unmatched. Here the CDR3 DNA reads TGTGCCAGCAGTTTCGGGACAGCGAACACTGAAGCTTTCTTT. It specifies CASSFGTANTEAFF.

The chain employs TRBV7-2 and TRBJ2-5, with 10 bases identical to TRBD2. The V gene's germline CDR1 is SGHTA and CDR2 FQGNSA. The CDR3 length is 15 residues. J gave up 6 bases and V 8 bases, and 12 bases lay outside the gene matches. This CDR3 reads CASEERGGIGKTQYF. The CDR3, as DNA: TGTGCCAGCGAAGAGCGGGGGGGTATTGGGAAGACCCAGTACTTC.

Of note for this clone: This specimen includes other DNA sequences encoding the same CDR3. The gene calls are TRBV7-2 and TRBJ1-5; 8 positions match TRBD1. The CDR3 has 15 residues. Looked up from germline, CDR1 is SGHTA and CDR2 is FQGNSA. After removal of 3 bases from V and 2 bases from J, the junction contained 3 bases not matched to a gene. CDR3 nucleotides: TGTGCCAGCAGCTTCGGGACAGGTCGCAATCAGCCCCAGCATTTT. Protein product: CASSFGTGRNQPQHF.

The chain uses TRBV3-1 (or the pseudogene TRBV3-2) and TRBJ2-1; 9 positions match TRBD2. This CDR3 has 16 residues. Germline CDR1 LGHDT, CDR2 YNNKEL (reference sequence). J lost 5 bases, V lost 0 bases, and 5 bases had no gene match. CDR3 nucleotides: TGTGCCAGCAGCCAAGAGGGGGCGGGAGGGCACAATGAGCAGTTCTTC. This codes for CASSQEGAGGHNEQFF.

The chain is built from TRBV7-3 and TRBJ1-1; 7 nucleotides agree with TRBD1. The germline gives CDR1 SGHTA, CDR2 FQGTGA. The CDR3 has 14 amino acids. V dropped 3 bases and J dropped 4; count of bases not matched to a gene: 5. Written as DNA, the CDR3 is TGTGCCAGCAGCTTGACAGGGTTCAGCACTGAAGCTTTCTTT. It specifies CASSLTGFSTEAFF.

In its sample, this clone was seen a few times. The chain has TRBV29-1 and TRBJ2-7; possible D gene TRBD1, 5 bases. Germline values: CDR1 SQVTM, CDR2 ANQGSEA. This CDR3 region has 16 residues. V dropped 1 base and J dropped 1 base, with 17 bases sitting between them. The CDR3 coding sequence is TGCAGCGTTGAAGTCAATGGGCAGGGAAGTTCCTACGAGCAGTACTTC. This sequence encodes CSVEVNGQGSSYEQYF.

The CDR3: CASSPLSSGRSNEQFF. The CDR3 coding sequence is TGTGCCAGCTCACCACTGTCTAGCGGGAGAAGCAATGAGCAGTTCTTC. V is TRBV18 and J is TRBJ2-1, with 10 bases aligning to TRBD2. Per germline, CDR1 KGHSH and CDR2 LQKENI. There are 16 residues in the CDR3. The ends lost 1 base at V and 6 bases at J; junction bases unmatched: 6.